What follows are 18 T cell receptor beta chains derived from one specimen sequenced in a study of blood T cell repertoires in COVID-19. TCRdb's copy holds only in-frame clones and misses some; the assay was immunoSEQ multiplex PCR. The data hold some 150,000 clones, with about 79% observed a single time. The sequenced sample was peripheral blood. Receptors originate from a woman older than 75 with acute or convalescent COVID-19.

This clone was counted a single time. CDR3: CASSPLTGHSGNTIYF. For the CDR3, the DNA is TGTGCCAGCAGCCCTCTGACAGGACACTCTGGAAACACCATATATTTT. The chain joins TRBV14 to TRBJ1-3; perhaps TRBD1 as D (6 bases). Trimming took off 4 bases at V and 0 bases at J, with 13 bases between the two ends. CDR1 SGHDN and CDR2 FVKESK come from the germline V gene. The CDR3 sequence is 16 residues long.

V usage is TRBV19 and J usage is TRBJ1-2; 7 bases are a match to TRBD1. The trim removed 4 bases at V and 4 bases at J, leaving 6 bases unmatched. The germline CDR1 and CDR2 sequences are LNHDA and SQIVND (reference sequence). This CDR3 has 14 residues. CDR3 sequence: CASSTRDSFYGYTF. The CDR3 nucleotides read TGTGCCAGTAGTACGCGGGACAGCTTCTATGGCTACACCTTC.

The chain combines TRBV7-2 with TRBJ1-1, with D perhaps TRBD1 (5 bases). This CDR3 has 13 amino acids. Germline V CDR1 and CDR2: SGHTA, FQGNSA. Trimming took off 3 bases at V and 3 bases at J, with 8 bases between the two ends. The CDR3 DNA follows: TGTGCCAGCAGCTTCTCCAGGGACACTGAAGCTTTCTTT. This translates into CASSFSRDTEAFF. Together with reference TRBV7-2 and TRBJ1-1, the CDR3 gives the full variable domain: GAGVSQSPSNKVTEKGKDVELRCDPISGHTALYWYRQSLGQGLEFLIYFQGNSAPDKSGLPSDRFSAERTGGSVSTLTIQRTQQEDSAVYLCASSFSRDTEAFFGQGTRLTVV.

J is TRBJ1-1 and V is TRBV19; TRBD1 agrees at 7 bases. Germline assignment: CDR1 LNHDA and CDR2 SQIVND (reference sequence). The CDR3 loop spans 14 amino acids. J lost 4 bases, V lost 4 bases, and 6 bases had no gene match. The CDR3 reads CASSRMQGGTEAFF. The CDR3 coding sequence is TGTGCCAGTAGTAGGATGCAGGGGGGCACTGAAGCTTTCTTT.

The V gene is TRBV5-5, the J gene TRBJ2-6; D unresolved. The length of the CDR3 is 16 residues. The V gene's germline CDR1 is SGHKS and CDR2 YYEKEE (reference sequence). V lost 4 bases, J lost 0 bases, and 11 bases lay in between. In DNA, the CDR3 is TGTGCCAGCAGCCGAACCTTCGGCTCTGGGGCCAACGTCCTGACTTTC. It yields the protein CASSRTFGSGANVLTF.

This clone was observed once. The chain employs TRBV29-1 and TRBJ2-3; 11 positions agree with TRBD2. V trimming: 3 bases; J trimming: 1 base; junction bases outside the gene matches: 3. The CDR3 is 15 residues long. From germline, CDR1 is SQVTM and CDR2 ANQGSEA. CDR3 sequence reads: CSVDGLAGRTDTQYF. The CDR3 DNA follows: TGCAGCGTTGATGGACTAGCGGGTCGCACAGATACGCAGTATTTT.

The V call is TRBV12-3 or TRBV12-4, the J call TRBJ2-7; a possible D gene is TRBD1 (5 bases). The CDR3 loop spans 13 amino acids. The ends were cut back, 6 bases at V and 6 bases at J, with 15 bases in the middle. CDR3 region: CASRTEGVSEQYF. CDR3 bases: TGTGCCAGCAGGACCGAAGGGGTTTCCGAGCAGTACTTC.

The chain joins TRBV11-3 to TRBJ1-5; D not certain. CDR1 and CDR2 (germline): SGHNT, YENEEA. V was pared by 5 bases and J by 8 bases, with 7 bases between. The CDR3 runs 11 residues. The CDR3 bases are TGTGCCAGCAGCAAGCGAGAGCCCCAGCATTTT. Translated: CASSKREPQHF.

This clone has just a few counts. CDR3 DNA sequence: TGTGCCAGCAGTCCAGACAGGGGGGGTGAAGAGACCCAGTACTTC. Translation gives CASSPDRGGEETQYF. The chain recombines TRBV2 with TRBJ2-5; TRBD1 aligns across 9 bases. The CDR3 sequence is 15 residues long. In germline, CDR1 is SNHLY, CDR2 FYNNEI. V gave up 5 bases and J gave up 3 bases; unmatched junction bases: 7.

The V gene is TRBV6-2 or TRBV6-3, the J gene TRBJ2-7; the D gene is possibly TRBD2 (5 bases). The CDR3 runs to 15 residues. CDR1 and CDR2 from the germline V gene are MNHEY and SVGEGT. With 2 bases removed from V and 0 bases from J, the gap between germline ends came to 11 bases. As DNA, the CDR3 is TGTGCCAGCAGTTACATGCGAGCGGCCTCCTACGAGCAGTACTTC. Residues: CASSYMRAASYEQYF.

The rearrangement joins TRBV7-2 to TRBJ1-5, with D hard to call. Germline values: CDR1 SGHTA, CDR2 FQGNSA. Trimming took off 4 bases at V and 3 bases at J, with 16 bases between the two ends. The CDR3 runs to 16 residues. CDR3: CASSYQSRVPNQPQHF. The CDR3, as DNA: TGTGCCAGCAGCTACCAGAGCCGGGTCCCCAATCAGCCCCAGCATTTT.

The chain couples TRBV29-1 to TRBJ1-2; tentative D call: TRBD1 (6 bases). Germline CDR1 SQVTM, CDR2 ANQGSEA. V lost 4 bases and J 6 bases, leaving 12 bases between the germline ends. The CDR3 length is 12 residues. The CDR3: CSVGQVRDGYTF. The CDR3, as DNA: TGCAGCGTTGGACAGGTTCGGGATGGCTACACCTTC. Looking up the rest from reference TRBV29-1 and TRBJ1-2 gives the full variable domain: SAVISQKPSRDICQRGTSLTIQCQVDSQVTMMFWYRQQPGQSLTLIATANQGSEATYESGFVIDKFPISRPNLTFSTLTVSNMSPEDSSIYLCSVGQVRDGYTFGSGTRLTVV.

The rearrangement links TRBV9 to TRBJ2-1; 14 positions agree with TRBD2. The CDR3 totals 16 residues. Germline-derived CDR1 and CDR2 are SGDLS and YYNGEE. V lost 5 bases and J lost 4; bases outside the gene matches: 5. The CDR3 DNA sequence: TGTGCCAGCAGTAAAAGGACTAGCGGGGGGTACAATGAGCAGTTCTTC. Residues: CASSKRTSGGYNEQFF.

This chain links TRBV18 with TRBJ1-2; D possibly corresponds to TRBD1 (6 bases). V was cut by 2 bases and J by 3 bases, with 16 bases left in between. Germline values: CDR1 KGHSH, CDR2 LQKENI. CDR3 size: 16 residues. The DNA of the CDR3 is TGTGCCAGCTCACCAAATTCGGACAGCGCAGACTATGGCTACACCTTC. Translation: CASSPNSDSADYGYTF.

The gene calls are TRBV6-6 and TRBJ2-7, with 9 nucleotides matching TRBD1. Germline loops: CDR1 MNHNY, CDR2 SVGAGI (reference sequence). The CDR3 spans 15 residues. Losses at the gene ends were 0 bases for V and 3 bases for J; bases not matched to a gene: 3. In DNA form, the CDR3 reads TGTGCCAGCAGTTACTCGACAGGGGGTATCTACGAGCAGTACTTC. Translation: CASSYSTGGIYEQYF.

The chain recombines TRBV25-1 with TRBJ1-4; 7 nucleotides align to TRBD1. The CDR3 totals 15 residues. Losses at the gene ends were 3 bases for V and 8 bases for J; bases not matched to a gene: 9. CDR1 and CDR2 (germline): MGHDK, SYGVNS. The CDR3 reads CASSDQGQPWEKLFF. CDR3 nucleotides: TGTGCCAGCAGTGACCAGGGACAGCCCTGGGAAAAACTGTTTTTT.

V gene TRBV15 combines with J gene TRBJ1-2, with D perhaps TRBD1 (5 bases). Germline V CDR1 and CDR2: LNHNV, YYDKDF (reference sequence). This CDR3 is built from 13 residues. Here the CDR3 DNA reads TGTGTCTCCGTCCTTCAGGGAGGCTATGGCTACACCTTC. This translates into CVSVLQGGYGYTF.

V and J are TRBV6-5 and TRBJ2-7, with 7 bases matching TRBD1. The V and J ends lost 5 bases and 6 bases, in that order; junction bases with no gene match: 7. The CDR3 contains 13 residues. The germline V gene encodes CDR1 MNHEY and CDR2 SVGAGI. DNA of the CDR3: TGTGCCAGCAGTCCGGGACAGTCCCTCGAGCAGTACTTC. Protein sequence: CASSPGQSLEQYF.